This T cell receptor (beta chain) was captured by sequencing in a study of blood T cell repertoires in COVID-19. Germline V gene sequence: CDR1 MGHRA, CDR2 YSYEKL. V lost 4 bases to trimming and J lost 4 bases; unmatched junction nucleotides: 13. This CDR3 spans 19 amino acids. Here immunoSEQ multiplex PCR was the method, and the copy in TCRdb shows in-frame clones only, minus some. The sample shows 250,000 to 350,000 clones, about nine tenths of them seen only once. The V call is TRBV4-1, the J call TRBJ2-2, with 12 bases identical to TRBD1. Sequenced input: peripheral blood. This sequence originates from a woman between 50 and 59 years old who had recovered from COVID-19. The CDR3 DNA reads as TGCGCCAGCAGCCGCTCAAAGAAACCGGGACAGGGGGCCACCGGGGAGCTGTTTTTT. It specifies CASSRSKKPGQGATGELFF.